The 8 T cell receptor beta chains listed next were all sequenced from one sample in a study of radiotherapy plus CTLA-4 blockade in lung cancer. The protocol was immunoSEQ multiplex PCR, while the TCRdb copy is restricted to in-frame clones and leaves out a portion. The sample records 90,000 to 130,000 clones, about 80% being singletons. The sample was peripheral blood, taken from a patient treated with radiotherapy plus ipilimumab. The source of these receptors is a human donor with non-small cell lung cancer that progressed on radiotherapy plus ipilimumab. Some clones in this sample may be carry-over from other donors' samples.

The chain employs TRBV7-2 and TRBJ2-1; D unclear. Trimming took 5 bases from V and 7 from J, leaving 12 bases between them. From germline, CDR1 is SGHTA and CDR2 FQGNSA. There are 13 residues in the CDR3. The CDR3 nucleotides read TGTGCCAGCAGCCCATCCTACGGGAATGAGCAGTTCTTC. This gives the protein CASSPSYGNEQFF.

The genes are TRBV6-5 and TRBJ2-3, with D unresolved. There are 14 residues in the CDR3. V was cut by 5 bases and J by 4 bases, with 13 bases left in between. Germline lookup yields CDR1 MNHEY and CDR2 SVGAGI. CDR3 residues: CASSEEDWADTQYF. CDR3 DNA: TGTGCCAGCAGTGAAGAAGACTGGGCAGATACGCAGTATTTT.

The chain's CDR3 is CASGTGVLAEAFF. CDR3 sequence (DNA): TGTGCCAGCGGGACAGGGGTTCTCGCTGAAGCTTTCTTT. V is TRBV2 and J is TRBJ1-1; 10 bases are a match to TRBD1. The V and J ends lost 8 bases and 6 bases, in that order; junction bases with no gene match: 6. The CDR3 extends over 13 amino acids. Looked up from germline, CDR1 is SNHLY and CDR2 is FYNNEI.

The CDR3 nucleotides read TGTGCCACCAGCAGAGATGCGGGGGGCGAAGGCTACACCTTC. This codes for CATSRDAGGEGYTF. The chain is built from TRBV15 and TRBJ1-2, with D perhaps matching TRBD1 (6 bases). V was clipped by 0 bases and J by 8 bases, with 13 bases between them. Germline values: CDR1 LNHNV, CDR2 YYDKDF (reference sequence). CDR3 length: 14 residues.

V and J are TRBV5-1 and TRBJ2-2, with D possibly being TRBD1 (7 bases). The CDR3 spans 15 residues. In germline, CDR1 is SGHRS, CDR2 YFSETQ. V was shortened by 7 bases and J by 1 base, with 14 bases between the two germline ends. Here the CDR3 DNA reads TGCGCCAGCGGAGGGACAGCATTGAACACCGGGGAGCTGTTTTTT. Translation: CASGGTALNTGELFF.

The V call is TRBV18, the J call TRBJ2-5; D unclear. Trimming took off 3 bases at V and 1 base at J, with 9 bases between the two ends. The germline V gene has CDR1 KGHSH and CDR2 LQKENI. The CDR3 has 14 amino acids. CDR3 DNA sequence: TGTGCCAGCTCACCGAACTATCCCCAAGAGACCCAGTACTTC. Translation: CASSPNYPQETQYF.

The count of this clone is one. The chain joins TRBV5-1 to TRBJ2-1; no clear D. The CDR3 length is 15 residues. The V end was cut by 7 bases, the J end by 7 bases, with 21 bases between. Per germline, CDR1 SGHRS and CDR2 YFSETQ. This CDR3 is CASGQASQSLNEQFF. Here the CDR3 DNA reads TGCGCCAGCGGTCAGGCATCCCAGAGCCTAAATGAGCAGTTCTTC. Full variable domain (remainder filled in from reference TRBV5-1 and TRBJ2-1): KAGVTQTPRYLIKTRGQQVTLSCSPISGHRSVSWYQQTPGQGLQFLFEYFSETQRNKGNFPGRFSGRQFSNSRSEMNVSTLELGDSALYLCASGQASQSLNEQFFGPGTRLTVL.

Points on this clone: Other nucleotide sequences from this sample produce the same CDR3. V usage is TRBV15 and J usage is TRBJ1-2; D perhaps matches TRBD1 (5 bases). Germline assignment: CDR1 LNHNV and CDR2 YYDKDF (reference sequence). Trimming removed 3 bases at V and 5 bases at J, with 10 bases between. The CDR3 contains 13 residues. The CDR3 region is CATSRGQGYGYTF. The CDR3 coding sequence is TGTGCCACCAGCAGGGGTCAGGGTTATGGCTACACCTTC. Supplemented by reference TRBV15 and TRBJ1-2, the full variable domain reads DAMVIQNPRYQVTQFGKPVTLSCSQTLNHNVMYWYQQKSSQAPKLLFHYYDKDFNNEADTPDNFQSRRPNTSFCFLDIRSPGLGDTAMYLCATSRGQGYGYTFGSGTRLTVV.